In this sample, the clone carrying this T cell receptor (beta chain) turned up a few times. The target antigen is unknown. The CDR3 runs 16 residues. V lost 3 bases, J lost 7 bases, and 11 bases stayed unmatched. The germline CDR1 and CDR2 sequences are MGHRA and YSYEKL. This sample was taken from a study of T cells after yellow fever vaccination. Study results and limitations: The appearance of a small share of clonotypes in both CD4 and CD8 compartments was observed. The booster saw the reappearance of most primary-vaccination clones (roughly 96% CD4, about 88% CD8).

TCRdb analysed the 5' RACE reads with MiXCR anew, one entry per CDR3 protein. The sample consists of some 320,000 distinct CDR3 sequences, over 8.5% of them appearing once. The chain combines TRBV4-1 with TRBJ2-1; 8 bases align to TRBD1. Sequenced material: CD4+ T cells sorted from PBMCs, taken 45 days after the yellow fever booster vaccination. The sequence derives from a man aged 18 to 30 who received the YFV17D yellow fever vaccine. This chain's CDR3 is CASSHGSRGLLNEQFF. Here the CDR3 DNA reads TGCGCCAGCAGCCATGGGAGCAGGGGGCTGTTGAATGAGCAGTTCTTC.